Here is one T cell receptor beta chain with its context. Germline V gene lookup returns CDR1 ENHRY and CDR2 SYGVKD. V lost 5 bases, J lost 0 bases, and 2 bases stayed unmatched. The CDR3 is 14 residues long. This record comes from a study of blood T cell repertoires in COVID-19. Study background: Material from acute and convalescent COVID-19 was sourced from the United States, Italy and Spain. T cells, B-cell-depleted T cells, or PBMCs supplied cDNA or gDNA.

Original processing notes: Amplification with reference gene primers provided the estimates of nucleated cell counts. Here immunoSEQ multiplex PCR was the method, and the copy in TCRdb shows in-frame clones only, minus some. The V and J calls and the clone size are those of that table, but D and trimming were determined from the DNA. The table shows approximately 92,000 clones, with 86% occurring only once. The V gene is TRBV10-3, the J gene TRBJ2-7; TRBD2 matches 9 bases. Sequencing was performed on peripheral blood. This sequence originates from a woman in her sixties or seventies in a cohort sampled during active or convalescent COVID-19. DNA for the CDR3: TGTGCCATCAGTCCGACTAGCGGCTCCTACGAGCAGTACTTC. Translated: CAISPTSGSYEQYF.